Listed below are T cell receptor beta chains from one sample, sequenced in a study of tumor and adjacent non-tumor tissue in lung cancer. TCRdb ran MiXCR on the multiplex PCR reads and lists one entry per CDR3 protein. In the table there are 68,000 or so distinct CDR3 sequences, about 60% of which are singletons. Sequencing input: lung tumor tissue. The source of these receptors is a middle-aged man with non-small cell lung cancer. CDR3s include the opening cysteine and the closing phenylalanine or tryptophan. The D gene is left open where the match is weak. Clone size is given for some rows only: seen once, a few or many times, or a class if the clone is expanded.

TGCGCCAGCAGCCACGAGGACAGGGGTGAGAATCAGTCCCAGCATTTT	CASSHEDRGENQSQHF	TRBJ1-5	TRBD1	few	TRBV4-1
TGCAGTTCTAGATCCCCCTACGAGCAGTGCTTC	CSSRSPYEQCF	TRBJ2-7	-	-	TRBV20-1
TGTGCCAGCAATCCCAGGTCCTACGAGCAGTACTTC	CASNPRSYEQYF	TRBJ2-7	-	-	TRBV6-1
TGTGCCAGCAGTGAAATTGGGGCGGGGGGGCGATTCTTC	CASSEIGAGGRFF	TRBJ2-1	TRBD2	many	TRBV6-1
TGTGCCAGCAGCTTAGCACCGGAGGGCAATCAGCCCCAGTATTTT	CASSLAPEGNQPQYF	TRBJ2-3	-	once	TRBV7-8
TGCGCCAGCAGCTTATGGGGAGCCCCGAACAATGGGCAGCTCTTC	CASSLWGAPNNGQLF	TRBJ2-1	-	-	TRBV5-1
TGTGCCAGCGGTGAAGGGGGGACGGTACACGAGCAGTACTTC	CASGEGGTVHEQYF	TRBJ2-7	-	once	TRBV2
TGTGCCAGCAGTGTTGGGGTTACTTCTCTCGGAAGCACCATATATTTT	CASSVGVTSLGSTIYF	TRBJ1-3	-	-	TRBV6-1
TGTGCCAGCAGCTTAGTAGGTGGACAGTTAGATACGCAGTATTTT	CASSLVGGQLDTQYF	TRBJ2-3	-	-	TRBV11-2
TGTGCCAGCAGCCCCCAGAATGAGCAGTTCTTC	CASSPQNEQFF	TRBJ2-1	-	few	TRBV2
TGTGCCACAACAGGGGCGCACCCTAGGGCCAACGTCCTGACTTTC	CATTGAHPRANVLTF	TRBJ2-6	TRBD1	-	TRBV6-1
TGTACCAGCAGTTGGGCCCGGGACATTCCCTACGAGCAGTACTTC	CTSSWARDIPYEQYF	TRBJ2-7	-	-	TRBV28
TGTGCCAGCAGCCAAGGGACAGTTGGGGCCAACGTCCTGACTTTC	CASSQGTVGANVLTF	TRBJ2-6	TRBD1	-	TRBV7-3
TGTGCCATCAGTGAGTCAGGTAAGGGCTTGGACACTGAAGCTTTCTTT	CAISESGKGLDTEAFF	TRBJ1-1	-	-	TRBV10-3
TGCGCCAGCAGCCAAGCAGGGACAGGGGCCTATGGCTACACCTTC	CASSQAGTGAYGYTF	TRBJ1-2	TRBD1	many	TRBV4-1
TGTGCCAGCAGCTTAGCGACGGCCCAAGAGACCCAGTACTTC	CASSLATAQETQYF	TRBJ2-5	-	few	TRBV7-9
TGTGCCAGCAGCTTAACAACTATTTCTCATCCGTTTTTT	CASSLTTISHPFF	TRBJ2-2	-	-	TRBV11-2
TGTGCCAGCAGTTACTCGGCGGGAGGGCCCTACGAGCAGTACTTC	CASSYSAGGPYEQYF	TRBJ2-7	TRBD2	many	TRBV6-5
TGCAGTGCCCAGGCCACACCCAATCAGCCCCAGCATTTT	CSAQATPNQPQHF	TRBJ1-5	-	many	TRBV20-1
TGTGCCAGCAACCATGAACGGACCCGTCGGTTGAACACTGAAGCTTTCTTT	CASNHERTRRLNTEAFF	TRBJ1-1	-	-	TRBV6-2/TRBV6-3
TGTGCCAGCAGCCTAACGACTAGCGTGGCCTATGAGCAGTACTTC	CASSLTTSVAYEQYF	TRBJ2-7	TRBD2	-	TRBV11-1
TGTGCCAACAGCCAGGACTTGACTAGCCGGAGTATGAATACGCAGTATTTT	CANSQDLTSRSMNTQYF	TRBJ2-3	TRBD2	-	TRBV4-2
TGCGCCAGCAGCTTGGGGCACCGAGACAATTCCTACGAGCAGTACTTT	CASSLGHRDNSYEQYF	TRBJ2-7	-	-	TRBV5-1
TGTGCCAGCAGCTACACCAACTCTAGCGGGGGGTACAATGAGCAGTTATTC	CASSYTNSSGGYNEQLF	TRBJ2-1	TRBD2	-	TRBV6-5
TGCAGTGCTAGAGATGTGGGGGGACCGACTGGGACCTACGAGCAGTACTTC	CSARDVGGPTGTYEQYF	TRBJ2-7	-	-	TRBV20-1
TGCAGTGCTATCGGAGGGCTCAGCTATGGCTACACCTTC	CSAIGGLSYGYTF	TRBJ1-2	-	many	TRBV20-1
TGTGCCAGCAGTTTCGCTAGCGGGAGTGGAGAGACCCAGTACTTC	CASSFASGSGETQYF	TRBJ2-5	TRBD2	many	TRBV28
TGTGCCAGCAGCCAGGGAGACACCATATATTTT	CASSQGDTIYF	TRBJ1-3	-	many	TRBV4-2
TGTGCCAGCAGCTTTTCGGAGACCTACCGAAATGAAGCTTTCTTT	CASSFSETYRNEAFF	TRBJ1-1	-	-	TRBV11-2
TGCAGCGTTGATCATGGGGGAGGGAACAGCGGGAAGCTGTTTTTT	CSVDHGGGNSGKLFF	TRBJ2-2	TRBD2	-	TRBV29-1
TGTTCCAGCAGCGACAGGGGGCAGTACTTC	CSSSDRGQYF	TRBJ2-7	TRBD1	few	TRBV5-5
TGTGTCAGCAGGGTACAAGAGACCCAGTACTTC	CVSRVQETQYF	TRBJ2-5	-	-	TRBV2
TGCAGCGCTGGAAGTGGGTGGCTAGGGGGATACGGGCAGTACTTC	CSAGSGWLGGYGQYF	TRBJ2-7	-	-	TRBV29-1
TGTGCCAGCAGCTTGAGTCGGTACAACTCTGGGGCCAACGTCCTGACTTTC	CASSLSRYNSGANVLTF	TRBJ2-6	-	many	TRBV5-6
TGTACCACCAGTGATCTCGAGACAGGGGTCAATGAGCAGTTCTTC	CTTSDLETGVNEQFF	TRBJ2-1	TRBD1	-	TRBV24-1
TGCGCCAGCAGCTTGGAGGGGGAGGGCAATCAGCCCCAGCATTTT	CASSLEGEGNQPQHF	TRBJ1-5	-	few	TRBV5-1
TGTGCCAGTAGACGCACCGGGGCCTATACTGGAAACACCATATATTTT	CASRRTGAYTGNTIYF	TRBJ1-3	-	few	TRBV19
TGCAATGCTAGAAGGGCAGGGAGCAATCAGTCCCAGCATTTT	CNARRAGSNQSQHF	TRBJ1-5	-	-	TRBV20-1
TGCAGTGTTAGAGGGGCAGTAGCGGAGGGGAGGTTGGTTGAGCAGTTCTTC	CSVRGAVAEGRLVEQFF	TRBJ2-1	-	-	TRBV20-1
TGCAACGTTATAGCCCCGGGCTCATACGAGCAGCACTTC	CNVIAPGSYEQHF	TRBJ2-7	-	-	TRBV29-1
TGTGCCAGCAGTTCCGGGGCCCTGAACACTGAAGCTTTCTTT	CASSSGALNTEAFF	TRBJ1-1	-	many	TRBV12-3/TRBV12-4
TGCGCCAGCAGCTTAGAGACGGGGACAGGGTATTCACCCCTCCACTTT	CASSLETGTGYSPLHF	TRBJ1-6	TRBD1	-	TRBV5-1
TGTGCCAGCACCGCAGCGGGTCACGAGCAGTACTTC	CASTAAGHEQYF	TRBJ2-7	-	-	TRBV28
TGCGCCAGTAGTCCTATCAAGCTAGCGGGGTGCACAGATACGCAGTATTTT	CASSPIKLAGCTDTQYF	TRBJ2-3	TRBD2	-	TRBV4-1
TGTGCCAGCAGCAGAGAGGACAGGGGGAACGAGACCCAGTACTTC	CASSREDRGNETQYF	TRBJ2-5	-	few	TRBV21-1
TGTGCCAGCAGTTTAGCTGCGATCACAGATACGCAGTATTTT	CASSLAAITDTQYF	TRBJ2-3	-	few	TRBV12-3/TRBV12-4
TGTGCCGGCAGCGCCGTGACTAGCGGCACAGATACGCTGTATTTT	CAGSAVTSGTDTLYF	TRBJ2-3	TRBD2	-	TRBV11-3
TGCGCCAGCAGTGAGAAAGGGACAGCAAGACAAGAGACCCAGTACTTC	CASSEKGTARQETQYF	TRBJ2-5	TRBD1	many	TRBV10-1
TGTGCCAGTAGTTTGAACAGGGGAGGGAGTCAGCCCCCGCATTTT	CASSLNRGGSQPPHF	TRBJ1-5	TRBD1	-	TRBV19
TGTACCACCAGCAGGGACACTATTAAGCAGTACTTC	CTTSRDTIKQYF	TRBJ2-7	-	once	TRBV24-1
TGTGCTTCCCAAGGGCGGGAGGCGGCCAAAAACATTCAGTACTTC	CASQGREAAKNIQYF	TRBJ2-4	TRBD2	few	TRBV6-1
TGTGTCAGTAGTACCCCCCGGGGGAAGCAGTTCTTC	CVSSTPRGKQFF	TRBJ2-1	-	-	TRBV28
TGTGCCAGCAGTAAAGGGGGGACGAGTCACAAGCAGTACTTC	CASSKGGTSHKQYF	TRBJ2-7	-	-	TRBV2
TGTGCCAGCATTTATGCCGGGGTATGGGGCACTGAGCAGTTCTTC	CASIYAGVWGTEQFF	TRBJ2-1	-	-	TRBV6-2/TRBV6-3
TGTGCCACCAGTGGAAGGACAGGGGGCGGGAGAGATACGCAGTATTTT	CATSGRTGGGRDTQYF	TRBJ2-3	TRBD1	-	TRBV24-1
TGCGCCAGCAGCCTACGGACGGGGGGCTTTAAGCCCCAGCTTTTT	CASSLRTGGFKPQLF	TRBJ1-5	-	-	TRBV4-1
TGTGCCATAAGACTAGCGGCCACAGCCTACAATGAGCAGTTCTTC	CAIRLAATAYNEQFF	TRBJ2-1	TRBD2	once	TRBV12-3/TRBV12-4